Below, 24 T cell receptor beta chains from the same sample are listed, as sequenced in a study of blood T cell repertoires in COVID-19 (TCRdb year 2020). Receptor libraries were prepared by the immunoSEQ multiplex PCR assay. This immuneACCESS table, as held by TCRdb, lists in-frame sequences with V and J called but not all clones. Of the missing ones, under half trace to an unresolved V gene in checked studies; the others have no known cause. The sample yields about 92,000 clones; about 85% were counted once. Approximately 13% of the sample is taken by the ten largest. Sequencing input: peripheral blood. The receptor set was obtained from a human donor in a cohort sampled during active COVID-19.

V is TRBV4-3 and J is TRBJ1-2; 7 bases are a match to TRBD1. Trimming took 5 bases from V and 2 from J; bases not matched to a gene: 8. This CDR3 is built from 15 residues. Germline values: CDR1 LGHNA, CDR2 YSLEER. The CDR3 protein is CASSGRQGINYGYTF. In DNA, the CDR3 is TGCGCCAGCAGCGGCCGACAGGGCATAAACTATGGCTACACCTTC.

V usage is TRBV18 and J usage is TRBJ2-7; 8 bases line up with TRBD2. Germline loops: CDR1 KGHSH, CDR2 LQKENI. The CDR3 spans 14 residues. The ends lost 2 bases at V and 6 bases at J; junction bases unmatched: 6. The CDR3, as DNA: TGTGCCAGCTCACCAGGCGGGGGGCGCGTCGAGCAGTACTTC. This sequence encodes CASSPGGGRVEQYF.

The rearrangement links TRBV19 to TRBJ2-5; 12 nucleotides match TRBD2. The J segment lost 1 base and the V segment lost 7 bases, leaving 10 bases of the junction unmatched. CDR3 size: 17 residues. Germline assignment: CDR1 LNHDA and CDR2 SQIVND (reference sequence). The CDR3, as DNA: TGTGCCAGTACCCCCGGACTAGCGGGACTCTCCCAAGAGACCCAGTACTTC. Translation gives CASTPGLAGLSQETQYF.

The gene calls are TRBV2 and TRBJ1-6, with TRBD1 as a possible D gene (6 bases). Trimming pared 4 bases from V and 7 bases from J, leaving 17 bases between. The CDR3 is made up of 16 amino acids. Per the germline V gene, CDR1 is SNHLY and CDR2 is FYNNEI. The CDR3 nucleotides are TGTGCCAGCAGTGTATCTTGGACAGTAGGGAATTCACCCCTCCACTTT. This encodes CASSVSWTVGNSPLHF.

The chain combines TRBV27 with TRBJ2-7, with TRBD2 identical over 7 bases. Trimming cost V 3 bases and J 4 bases; bases outside gene matches: 3. The CDR3 is 13 amino acids. Germline V gives CDR1 MNHEY, CDR2 SMNVEV (reference sequence). The CDR3 DNA reads TGTGCCAGCAGTTTCGGGGGGACGTACGAGCAGTACTTC. Protein: CASSFGGTYEQYF.

This clone was detected only once. The V gene is TRBV19, the J gene TRBJ1-1; 7 bases line up with TRBD1. Germline V gene data show CDR1 as LNHDA and CDR2 as SQIVND (reference sequence). V shed 3 bases, J shed 0 bases, and the junction held 10 bases outside the gene matches. This CDR3 is built from 17 residues. The CDR3, as DNA: TGTGCCAGTAGTATCGACAGGGACGGCCCTTTGAACACTGAAGCTTTCTTT. It translates to CASSIDRDGPLNTEAFF.

In the case of this clone: One end of the junction varies from germline; a read error may be responsible. V and J are TRBV10-3 and TRBJ1-1; 8 bases align to TRBD1. Per the germline V gene, CDR1 is ENHRY and CDR2 is SYGVKD. CDR3 size: 14 residues. The CDR3 DNA is TGTGCCATCAGTGAGACCGGGACAGGATCGGGGTGGGCTTTT. It yields the protein CAISETGTGSGWAF.

The genes are TRBV6-6 and TRBJ2-7; 8 bases map to TRBD2. Losses at the gene ends were 5 bases for V and 5 bases for J; bases not matched to a gene: 8. From germline, CDR1 is MNHNY and CDR2 SVGAGI (reference sequence). The CDR3 extends over 14 amino acids. CDR3 residues: CASSPGGVGHEQYF. CDR3 in DNA: TGTGCCAGCAGTCCCGGGGGGGTTGGCCACGAGCAGTACTTC.

This clone was picked up a small number of times. Other DNA sequences of this sample code for an identical CDR3. The V gene is TRBV9, the J gene TRBJ1-1; 8 bases agree with TRBD1. Germline V lookup: CDR1 SGDLS, CDR2 YYNGEE. V lost 2 bases and J lost 2; bases outside the gene matches: 5. The CDR3 is 15 amino acids. The CDR3, as DNA: TGTGCCAGCAGCGTGGGGGACAGGCTTAACACTGAAGCTTTCTTT. Its protein is CASSVGDRLNTEAFF.

The chain has TRBV7-9 and TRBJ2-1; 11 positions agree with TRBD2. The CDR3 has 15 residues. V lost 6 bases, J lost 7 bases, and 8 bases stayed unmatched. Germline CDR1 SEHNR, CDR2 FQNEAQ (reference sequence). The CDR3 is CASRTTSGRLNEQFF. The DNA for the CDR3 is TGTGCCAGCAGAACTACTAGCGGGAGATTAAATGAGCAGTTCTTC.

The chain combines TRBV7-9 with TRBJ1-2; D call uncertain. Germline V lookup: CDR1 SEHNR, CDR2 FQNEAQ (reference sequence). The CDR3 sequence is 13 residues long. V was cut by 7 bases and J by 6 bases, with 15 bases left in between. The CDR3 sequence: CASTLTQTNGYTF. CDR3 DNA sequence: TGTGCCAGCACCCTAACCCAAACGAATGGCTACACCTTC.

The chain has TRBV20-1 and TRBJ2-3; no definite D call. V lost 3 bases, J lost 3 bases, and 19 bases lay in between. Germline V gene data show CDR1 as DFQATT and CDR2 as SNEGSKA (reference sequence). The CDR3 totals 16 residues. The CDR3 region has the DNA TGCAGTGCTAGTATGAGGTCTTGGTCTGAGACAGATACGCAGTATTTT. It translates to CSASMRSWSETDTQYF.

The gene calls are TRBV28 and TRBJ1-1; possibly TRBD1 for D (5 bases). The germline CDR1 and CDR2 sequences are MDHEN and SYDVKM. The CDR3 is 14 residues long. The V gene lost 6 bases and the J gene lost 1 base, with 12 bases spanning the gap. Here the CDR3 reads CASRPGQTNTEAFF. CDR3 DNA sequence: TGTGCCAGCAGGCCAGGGCAGACGAACACTGAAGCTTTCTTT. Filled out from reference TRBV28 and TRBJ1-1, the complete variable domain reads DVKVTQSSRYLVKRTGEKVFLECVQDMDHENMFWYRQDPGLGLRLIYFSYDVKMKEKGDIPEGYSVSREKKERFSLILESASTNQTSMYLCASRPGQTNTEAFFGQGTRLTVV.

The chain is built from TRBV5-6 and TRBJ2-7; D gene ambiguous. CDR1 SGHDT and CDR2 YYEEEE come from the germline V gene. The CDR3 consists of 14 residues. V was clipped by 4 bases and J by 4 bases, with 15 bases between them. The CDR3, as DNA: TGTGCCAGCAGCCTTTTCGTGGGCTCGTACGAGCAGTACTTC. Translating it yields CASSLFVGSYEQYF.

In DNA, the CDR3 is TGTGCCAGCAGCGTAGAGGTGGTAACAGGTTCAGATACGCAGTATTTT. Amino acid sequence: CASSVEVVTGSDTQYF. The rearrangement uses TRBV9 and TRBJ2-3; D may be TRBD1 (5 bases). The CDR3 runs to 16 residues. Trimming removed 0 bases from V and 4 bases from J, with 15 bases in between. Per the germline V gene, CDR1 is SGDLS and CDR2 is YYNGEE.

The gene calls are TRBV14 and TRBJ2-7; TRBD1 aligns across 7 bases. The CDR3 spans 14 residues. Germline V lookup: CDR1 SGHDN, CDR2 FVKESK. V shed 4 bases and J 3 bases; nucleotides not matched to a gene: 6. In nucleotides, the CDR3 is TGTGCCAGCAGCCCTCGGACAGGCCTCTACGAGCAGTACTTC. This encodes CASSPRTGLYEQYF.

V usage is TRBV24-1 and J usage is TRBJ1-2, with 7 positions matching TRBD1. V shed 3 bases, J shed 9 bases, and the junction held 6 bases outside the gene matches. From germline, CDR1 is KGHDR and CDR2 SFDVKD. The CDR3 covers 13 residues. The CDR3 reads CATSDGPDRSYTF. CDR3 DNA sequence: TGTGCCACCAGTGATGGCCCGGACAGGAGCTACACCTTC.

This clone was detected once. The chain couples TRBV28 to TRBJ2-5; 12 bases line up with TRBD2. Looked up from germline, CDR1 is MDHEN and CDR2 is SYDVKM. Trimming at V came to 6 bases and at J to 4 bases, leaving 3 bases not matched to a gene. The CDR3 extends over 14 amino acids. The CDR3 reads CASRTSGRPETQYF. CDR3 bases: TGTGCCAGCAGGACTAGCGGGAGACCAGAGACCCAGTACTTC.

The chain has TRBV5-4 and TRBJ2-2; TRBD2 is a possible D gene (5 bases). Trimming took 4 bases from V and 2 from J, leaving 18 bases between them. CDR1 and CDR2 from the germline V gene are SGHNT and YYREEE (reference sequence). The CDR3 loop spans 17 amino acids. CDR3 amino acids: CASSKAAGTINTGELFF. CDR3 nucleotide sequence: TGTGCCAGCAGCAAAGCGGCAGGAACAATTAACACCGGGGAGCTGTTTTTT.

This clone occurred once. The chain links TRBV9 to TRBJ2-2, with D maybe TRBD2 (7 bases). This CDR3 contains 15 residues. The germline gives CDR1 SGDLS, CDR2 YYNGEE. V lost 4 bases to trimming and J lost 4 bases, with 14 bases between them. CDR3 region: CASSKGGRGTGELFF. Written as DNA, the CDR3 is TGTGCCAGCAGCAAGGGGGGGCGCGGCACCGGGGAGCTGTTTTTT.

This clone has a count of ten or more. The V gene is TRBV7-8, the J gene TRBJ2-2, with D maybe TRBD2 (5 bases). Germline V gene lookup returns CDR1 SGHVS and CDR2 FQNEAQ. Trimming removed 1 base from V and 1 base from J, with 7 bases in between. This CDR3 has 15 amino acids. The CDR3 nucleotides read TGTGCCAGCAGCTTAGGCGGGCAGAACACCGGGGAGCTGTTTTTT. Protein product: CASSLGGQNTGELFF.

V usage is TRBV7-3 and J usage is TRBJ2-7, with TRBD2 identical over 11 bases. Per germline, CDR1 SGHTA and CDR2 FQGTGA. Unmatched junction bases numbered 5, after V lost 2 bases and J lost 5 bases. CDR3 length equals 15 residues. CDR3 sequence: CASSLQLAGANEQYF. The CDR3 nucleotides read TGTGCCAGCAGCTTACAACTAGCGGGGGCAAACGAGCAGTACTTC.

The V and J genes are TRBV11-3 and TRBJ1-1, with TRBD1 identical over 7 bases. CDR3 length: 13 amino acids. The trim removed 5 bases at V and 6 bases at J, leaving 6 bases unmatched. Germline lookup yields CDR1 SGHNT and CDR2 YENEEA. This CDR3 is CASSPGQGAEAFF. The CDR3, as DNA: TGTGCCAGCAGCCCCGGGCAGGGGGCTGAAGCTTTCTTT.

The chain employs TRBV5-1 and TRBJ2-7, with 7 bases matching TRBD2. Looked up from germline, CDR1 is SGHRS and CDR2 is YFSETQ. Trimming at V came to 1 base and at J to 0 bases, leaving 1 base not matched to a gene. The CDR3 is 14 residues long. CDR3 protein: CASSLWTSSYEQYF. The CDR3, as DNA: TGCGCCAGCAGCTTGTGGACTAGCTCCTACGAGCAGTACTTC.